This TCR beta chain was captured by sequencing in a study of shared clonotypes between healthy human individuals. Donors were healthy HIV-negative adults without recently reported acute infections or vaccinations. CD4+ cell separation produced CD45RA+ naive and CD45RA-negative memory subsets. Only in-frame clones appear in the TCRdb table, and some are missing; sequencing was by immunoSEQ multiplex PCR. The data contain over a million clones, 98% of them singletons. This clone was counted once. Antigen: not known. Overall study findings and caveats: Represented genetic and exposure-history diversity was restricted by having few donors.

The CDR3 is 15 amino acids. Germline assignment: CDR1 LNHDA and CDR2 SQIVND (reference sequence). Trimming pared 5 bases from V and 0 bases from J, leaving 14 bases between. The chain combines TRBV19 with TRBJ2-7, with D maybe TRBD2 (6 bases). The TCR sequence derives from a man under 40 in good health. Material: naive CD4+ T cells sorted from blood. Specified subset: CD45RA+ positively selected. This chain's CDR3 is CASSVGLTSSYEQYF. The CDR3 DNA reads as TGTGCCAGTAGTGTGGGACTGACAAGCTCCTACGAGCAGTACTTC.